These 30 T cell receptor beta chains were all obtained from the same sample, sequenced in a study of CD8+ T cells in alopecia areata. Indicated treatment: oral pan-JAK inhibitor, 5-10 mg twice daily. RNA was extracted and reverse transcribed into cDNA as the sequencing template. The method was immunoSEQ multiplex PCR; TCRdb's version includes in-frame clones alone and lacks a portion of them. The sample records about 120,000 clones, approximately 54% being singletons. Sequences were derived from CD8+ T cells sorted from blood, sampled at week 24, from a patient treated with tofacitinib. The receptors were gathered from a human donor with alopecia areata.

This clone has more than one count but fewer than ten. CDR3 sequence: CAISGSGTPANTGELFF. The CDR3 DNA sequence: TGTGCCATCAGTGGCTCCGGGACACCCGCGAACACCGGGGAGCTGTTTTTT. The chain combines TRBV10-3 with TRBJ2-2; possible D gene TRBD1, 6 bases. Germline V gene lookup returns CDR1 ENHRY and CDR2 SYGVKD. The length of the CDR3 is 17 residues. Between the trimmed V and J ends, which lost 4 bases and 0 bases, there was a span of 15 bases.

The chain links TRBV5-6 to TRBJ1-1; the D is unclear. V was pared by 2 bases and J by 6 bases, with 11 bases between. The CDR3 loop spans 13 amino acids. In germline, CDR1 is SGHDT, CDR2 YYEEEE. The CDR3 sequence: CASSFSSGPEAFF. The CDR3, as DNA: TGTGCCAGCAGCTTTTCCTCTGGCCCTGAAGCTTTCTTT.

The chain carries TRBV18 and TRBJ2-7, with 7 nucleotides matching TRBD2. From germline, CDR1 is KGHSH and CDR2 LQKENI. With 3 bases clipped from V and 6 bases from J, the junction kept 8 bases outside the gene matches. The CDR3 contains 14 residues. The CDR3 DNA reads TGTGCCAGCTCACCTCCCCTTGGGAGGGGCGAGCAGTACTTC. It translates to CASSPPLGRGEQYF.

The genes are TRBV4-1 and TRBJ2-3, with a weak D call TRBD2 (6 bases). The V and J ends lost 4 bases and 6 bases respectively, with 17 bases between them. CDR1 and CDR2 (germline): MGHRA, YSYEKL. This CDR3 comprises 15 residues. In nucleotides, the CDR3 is TGCGCCAGCAGCCGGACGGGGGTTGGGAAGGATACGCAGTATTTT. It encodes CASSRTGVGKDTQYF.

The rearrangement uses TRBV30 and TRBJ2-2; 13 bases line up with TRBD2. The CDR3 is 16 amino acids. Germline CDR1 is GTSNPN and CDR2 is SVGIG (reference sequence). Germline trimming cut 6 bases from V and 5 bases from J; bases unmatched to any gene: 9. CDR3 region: CACSTSGGTRTGELFF. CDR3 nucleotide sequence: TGTGCCTGTTCGACTAGCGGGGGGACGCGAACCGGGGAGCTGTTTTTT.

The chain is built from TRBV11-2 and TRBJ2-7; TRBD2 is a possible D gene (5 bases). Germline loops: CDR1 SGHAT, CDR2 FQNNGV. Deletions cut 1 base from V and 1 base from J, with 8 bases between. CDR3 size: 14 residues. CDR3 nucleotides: TGTGCCAGCAGCTTAGGTCCGGGATCCTACGAGCAGTACTTC. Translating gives CASSLGPGSYEQYF.

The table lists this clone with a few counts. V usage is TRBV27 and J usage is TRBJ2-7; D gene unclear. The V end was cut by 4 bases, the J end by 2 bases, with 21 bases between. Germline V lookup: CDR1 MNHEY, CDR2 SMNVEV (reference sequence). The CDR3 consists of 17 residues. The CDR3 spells CASSYQPTDGSTYEQYF. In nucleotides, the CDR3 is TGTGCCAGCAGTTACCAACCCACGGACGGATCCACCTACGAGCAGTACTTC.

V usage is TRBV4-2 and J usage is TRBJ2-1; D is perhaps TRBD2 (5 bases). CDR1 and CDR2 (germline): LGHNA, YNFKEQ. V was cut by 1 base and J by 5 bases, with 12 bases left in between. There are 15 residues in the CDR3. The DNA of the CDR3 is TGTGCCAGCAGCCAAGGGGATAGCGAGGACAATGAGCAGTTCTTC. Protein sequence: CASSQGDSEDNEQFF.

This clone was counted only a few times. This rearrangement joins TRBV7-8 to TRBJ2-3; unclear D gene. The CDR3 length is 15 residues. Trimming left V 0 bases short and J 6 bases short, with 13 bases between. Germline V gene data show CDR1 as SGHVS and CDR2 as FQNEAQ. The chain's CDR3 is CASSLAGGTKDTQYF. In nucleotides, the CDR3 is TGTGCCAGCAGCTTAGCGGGCGGAACAAAGGATACGCAGTATTTT.

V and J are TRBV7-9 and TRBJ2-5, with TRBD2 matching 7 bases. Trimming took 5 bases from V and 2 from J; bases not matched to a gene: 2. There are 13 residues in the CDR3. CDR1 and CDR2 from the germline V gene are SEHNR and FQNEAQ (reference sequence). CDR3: CASSASGQETQYF. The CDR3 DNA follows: TGTGCCAGCAGCGCTAGCGGACAAGAGACCCAGTACTTC.

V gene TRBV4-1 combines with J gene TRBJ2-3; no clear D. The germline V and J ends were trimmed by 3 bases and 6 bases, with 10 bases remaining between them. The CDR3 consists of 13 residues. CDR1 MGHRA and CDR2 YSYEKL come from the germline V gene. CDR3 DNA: TGCGCCAGCAGCCAGGCCAACTGGGATACGCAGTATTTT. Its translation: CASSQANWDTQYF.

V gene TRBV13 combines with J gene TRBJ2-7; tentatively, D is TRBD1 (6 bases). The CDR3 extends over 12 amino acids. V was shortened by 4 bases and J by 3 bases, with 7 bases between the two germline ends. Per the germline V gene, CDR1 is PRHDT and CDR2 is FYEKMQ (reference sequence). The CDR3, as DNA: TGTGCCAGCAGCTCACAGGGCTACGAGCAGTACTTC. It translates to CASSSQGYEQYF.

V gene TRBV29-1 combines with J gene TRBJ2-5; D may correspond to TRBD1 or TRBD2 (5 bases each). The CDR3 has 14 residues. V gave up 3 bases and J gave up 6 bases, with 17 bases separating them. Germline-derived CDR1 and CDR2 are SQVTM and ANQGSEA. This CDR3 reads CSVDFQGTGKTQYF. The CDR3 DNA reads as TGCAGCGTTGATTTTCAGGGTACGGGAAAGACCCAGTACTTC.

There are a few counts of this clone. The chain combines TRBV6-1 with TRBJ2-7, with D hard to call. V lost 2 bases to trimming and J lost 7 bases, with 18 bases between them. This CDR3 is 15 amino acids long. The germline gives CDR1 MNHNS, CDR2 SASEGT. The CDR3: CASSEYEEGWGEQYF. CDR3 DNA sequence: TGTGCCAGCAGTGAATACGAGGAAGGATGGGGTGAGCAGTACTTC.

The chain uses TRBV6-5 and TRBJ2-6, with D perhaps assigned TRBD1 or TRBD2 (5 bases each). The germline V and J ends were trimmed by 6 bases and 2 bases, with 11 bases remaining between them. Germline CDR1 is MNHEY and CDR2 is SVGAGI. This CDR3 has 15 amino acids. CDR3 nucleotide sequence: TGTGCCAGCAGATGGGGGACGACTGGGGCCAACGTCCTGACTTTC. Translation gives CASRWGTTGANVLTF.

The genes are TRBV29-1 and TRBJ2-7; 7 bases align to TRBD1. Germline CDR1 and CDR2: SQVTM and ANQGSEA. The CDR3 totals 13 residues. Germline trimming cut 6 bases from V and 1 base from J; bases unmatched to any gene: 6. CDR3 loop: CSVVTGSSYEQYF. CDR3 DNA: TGCAGCGTCGTGACAGGGTCTTCCTACGAGCAGTACTTC.

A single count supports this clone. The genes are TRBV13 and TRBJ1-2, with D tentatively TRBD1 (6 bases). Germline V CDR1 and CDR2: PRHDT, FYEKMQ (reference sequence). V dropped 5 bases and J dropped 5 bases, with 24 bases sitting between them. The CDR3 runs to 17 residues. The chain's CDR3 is CASSSPGQAPPPYGYTF. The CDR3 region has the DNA TGTGCCAGCAGCAGCCCGGGACAAGCACCACCCCCATATGGCTACACCTTC.

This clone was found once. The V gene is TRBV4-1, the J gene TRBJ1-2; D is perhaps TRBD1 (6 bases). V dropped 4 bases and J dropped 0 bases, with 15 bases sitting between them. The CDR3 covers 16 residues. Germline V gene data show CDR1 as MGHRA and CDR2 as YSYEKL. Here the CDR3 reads CASSPFHRAPNYGYTF. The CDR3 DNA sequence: TGCGCCAGCAGCCCCTTCCACAGGGCCCCTAACTATGGCTACACCTTC.

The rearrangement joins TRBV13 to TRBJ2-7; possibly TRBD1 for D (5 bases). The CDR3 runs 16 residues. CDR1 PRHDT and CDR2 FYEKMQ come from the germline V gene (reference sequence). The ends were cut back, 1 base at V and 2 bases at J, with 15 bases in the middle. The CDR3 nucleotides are TGTGCCAGCAGCTTAGTGTTAGGGGTTTCCCCCTACGAGCAGTACTTC. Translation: CASSLVLGVSPYEQYF.

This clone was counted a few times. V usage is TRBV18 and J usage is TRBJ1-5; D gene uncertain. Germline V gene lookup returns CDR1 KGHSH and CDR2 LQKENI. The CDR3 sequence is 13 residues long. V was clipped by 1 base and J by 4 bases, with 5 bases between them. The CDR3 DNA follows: TGTGCCAGCTCACCACGAGGGAATCAGCCCCAGCATTTT. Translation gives CASSPRGNQPQHF. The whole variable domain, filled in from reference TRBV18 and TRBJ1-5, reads NAGVMQNPRHLVRRRGQEARLRCSPMKGHSHVYWYRQLPEEGLKFMVYLQKENIIDESGMPKERFSAEFPKEGPSILRIQQVVRGDSAAYFCASSPRGNQPQHFGDGTRLSIL.

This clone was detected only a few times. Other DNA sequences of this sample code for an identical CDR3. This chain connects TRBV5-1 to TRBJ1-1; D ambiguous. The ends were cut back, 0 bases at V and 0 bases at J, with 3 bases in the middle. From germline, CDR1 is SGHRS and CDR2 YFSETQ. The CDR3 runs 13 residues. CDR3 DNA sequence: TGCGCCAGCAGCTTGGACCTGAACACTGAAGCTTTCTTT. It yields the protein CASSLDLNTEAFF. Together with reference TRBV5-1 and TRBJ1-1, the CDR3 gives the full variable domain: KAGVTQTPRYLIKTRGQQVTLSCSPISGHRSVSWYQQTPGQGLQFLFEYFSETQRNKGNFPGRFSGRQFSNSRSEMNVSTLELGDSALYLCASSLDLNTEAFFGQGTRLTVV.

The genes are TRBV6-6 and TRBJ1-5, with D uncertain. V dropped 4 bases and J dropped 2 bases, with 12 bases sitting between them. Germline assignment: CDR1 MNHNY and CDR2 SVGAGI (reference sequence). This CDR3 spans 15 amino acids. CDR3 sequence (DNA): TGTGCCAGCAGTTCCCTCGTAGAGGGCAATCAGCCCCAGCATTTT. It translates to CASSSLVEGNQPQHF.

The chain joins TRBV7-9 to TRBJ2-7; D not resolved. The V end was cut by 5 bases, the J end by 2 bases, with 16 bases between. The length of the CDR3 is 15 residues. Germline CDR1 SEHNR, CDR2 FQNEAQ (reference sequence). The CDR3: CASSQSGFQAYEQYF. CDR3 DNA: TGTGCCAGCAGCCAAAGTGGATTTCAAGCCTACGAGCAGTACTTC.

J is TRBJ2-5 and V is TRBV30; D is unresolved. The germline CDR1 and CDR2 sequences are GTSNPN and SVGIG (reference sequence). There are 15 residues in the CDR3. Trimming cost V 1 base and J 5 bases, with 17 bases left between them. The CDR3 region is CAWSGGPPDLETQYF. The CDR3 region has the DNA TGTGCCTGGAGTGGCGGACCGCCCGATTTGGAGACCCAGTACTTC.

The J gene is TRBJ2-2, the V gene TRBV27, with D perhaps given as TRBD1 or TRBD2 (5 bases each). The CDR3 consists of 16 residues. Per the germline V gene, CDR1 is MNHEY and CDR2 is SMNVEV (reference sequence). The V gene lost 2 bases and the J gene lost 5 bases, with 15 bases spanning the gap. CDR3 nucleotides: TGTGCCAGCAGTTTAGGTGCAGGGACGAGGACCGGGGAGCTGTTTTTT. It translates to CASSLGAGTRTGELFF.

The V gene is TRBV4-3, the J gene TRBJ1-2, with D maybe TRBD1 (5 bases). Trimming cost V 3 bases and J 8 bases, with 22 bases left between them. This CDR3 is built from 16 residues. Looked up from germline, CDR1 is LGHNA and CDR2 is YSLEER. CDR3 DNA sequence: TGCGCCAGCAGCCACGACAGAGAAGGATTGTTGGGGGGCTACACCTTC. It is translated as CASSHDREGLLGGYTF.

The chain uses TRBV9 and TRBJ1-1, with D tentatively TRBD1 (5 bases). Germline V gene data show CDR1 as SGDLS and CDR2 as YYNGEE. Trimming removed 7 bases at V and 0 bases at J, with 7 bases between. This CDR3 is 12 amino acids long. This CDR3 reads CASEGLNTEAFF. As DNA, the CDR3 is TGTGCCAGCGAGGGGCTGAACACTGAAGCTTTCTTT.

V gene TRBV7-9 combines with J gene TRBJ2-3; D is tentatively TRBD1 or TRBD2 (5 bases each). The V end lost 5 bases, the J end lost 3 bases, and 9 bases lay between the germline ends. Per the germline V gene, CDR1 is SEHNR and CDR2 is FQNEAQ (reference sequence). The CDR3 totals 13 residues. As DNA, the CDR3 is TGTGCCAGCAGCCCGGGGCCAACAGATACGCAGTATTTT. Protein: CASSPGPTDTQYF.

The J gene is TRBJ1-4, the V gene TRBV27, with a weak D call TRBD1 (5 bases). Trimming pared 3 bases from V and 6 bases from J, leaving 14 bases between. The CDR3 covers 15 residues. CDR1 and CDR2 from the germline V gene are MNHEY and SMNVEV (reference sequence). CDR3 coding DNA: TGTGCCAGCAGTTTTTCTTGGGGCAGCGATGAAAAACTGTTTTTT. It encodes CASSFSWGSDEKLFF.

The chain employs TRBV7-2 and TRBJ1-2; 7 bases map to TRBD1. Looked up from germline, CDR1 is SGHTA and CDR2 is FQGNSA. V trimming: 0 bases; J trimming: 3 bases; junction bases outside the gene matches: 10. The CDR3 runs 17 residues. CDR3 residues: CASSLALTQDRYYGYTF. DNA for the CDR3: TGTGCCAGCAGCTTAGCGTTGACTCAGGACAGGTACTATGGCTACACCTTC.